The present T cell receptor beta chain was sequenced within a study of blood T cell repertoires in COVID-19. Per germline, CDR1 MNHEY and CDR2 SMNVEV (reference sequence). Trimming removed 4 bases from V and 4 bases from J; junction bases left unmatched: 3. The CDR3 runs to 13 residues. Clones were read by immunoSEQ multiplex PCR, and TCRdb kept only the in-frame ones, dropping some. The data contain 200,000 to 250,000 clones, about 83% of them singletons. This TCR came from a woman in her 30s with COVID-19, enrolled during active disease. J is TRBJ1-2 and V is TRBV27, with 7 bases aligning to TRBD1. Sequenced material: peripheral blood. As DNA, the CDR3 is TGTGCCAGCAGTTCCGGACAGGCCTATGGCTACACCTTC. Translation gives CASSSGQAYGYTF.